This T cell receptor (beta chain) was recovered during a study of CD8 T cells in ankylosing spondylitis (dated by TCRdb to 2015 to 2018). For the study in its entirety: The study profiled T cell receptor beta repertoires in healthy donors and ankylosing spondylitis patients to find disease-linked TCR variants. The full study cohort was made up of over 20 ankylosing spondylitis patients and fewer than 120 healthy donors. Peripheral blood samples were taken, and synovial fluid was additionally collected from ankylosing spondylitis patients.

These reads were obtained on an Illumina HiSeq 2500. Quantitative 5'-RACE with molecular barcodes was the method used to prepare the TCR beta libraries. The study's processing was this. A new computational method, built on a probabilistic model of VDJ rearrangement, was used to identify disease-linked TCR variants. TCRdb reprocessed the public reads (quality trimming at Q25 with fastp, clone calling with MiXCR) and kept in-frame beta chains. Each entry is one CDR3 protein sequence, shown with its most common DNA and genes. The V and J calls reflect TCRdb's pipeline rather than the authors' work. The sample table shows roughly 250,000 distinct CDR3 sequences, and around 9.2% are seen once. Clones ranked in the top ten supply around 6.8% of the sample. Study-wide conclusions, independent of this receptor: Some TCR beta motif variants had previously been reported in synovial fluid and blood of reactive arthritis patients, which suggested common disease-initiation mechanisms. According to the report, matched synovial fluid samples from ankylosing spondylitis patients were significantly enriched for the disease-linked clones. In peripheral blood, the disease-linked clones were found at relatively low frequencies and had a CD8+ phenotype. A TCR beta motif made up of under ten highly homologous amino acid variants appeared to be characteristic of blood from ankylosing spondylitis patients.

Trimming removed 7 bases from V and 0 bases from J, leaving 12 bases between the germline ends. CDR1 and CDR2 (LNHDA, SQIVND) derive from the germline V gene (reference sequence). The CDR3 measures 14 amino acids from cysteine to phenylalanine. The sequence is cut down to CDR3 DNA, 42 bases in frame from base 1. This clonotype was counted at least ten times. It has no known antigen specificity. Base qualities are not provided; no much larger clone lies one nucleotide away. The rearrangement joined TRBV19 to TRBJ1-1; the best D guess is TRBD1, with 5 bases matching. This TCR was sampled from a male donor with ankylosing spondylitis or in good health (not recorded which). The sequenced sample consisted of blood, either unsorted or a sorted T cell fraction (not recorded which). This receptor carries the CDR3 CASTGQAMNTEAFF. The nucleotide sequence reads TGTGCCAGTACGGGGCAGGCGATGAACACTGAAGCTTTCTTT.